The text below deals with one TCR beta chain. There is no known antigen for this receptor. Qualities for individual bases were not recorded, and no much larger clone is one base off. CDR3 length: 14 amino acids, cysteine to phenylalanine. CDR3 DNA only is kept here, 42 bases in frame from base 1. V loses 5 bases, J loses 2 bases, and the germline ends lie 11 bases apart. The germline V gene specifies SGHRS as CDR1 and YFSETQ as CDR2. The entry originates in a study of CD4 T cells in relation to SARS-CoV-2 and coronaviruses (dated by TCRdb to the early 2020s). Looking at the study overall: In the ViraFEST assay, PBMCs were grown with antigen for nine to eleven days, and TCR beta CDR3s were then sequenced to identify antigen-specific clonal expansions. The negative reference condition was either a culture with an HIV-1 Nef peptide pool or a culture with no peptide. Patient-derived lymphoblastoid cell lines were used to map the HLA restriction of shared crossreactive spike epitopes. At the level of individual TCR clonotypes, the study evaluated whether memory CD4+ T cells crossreact between the spike proteins of SARS-CoV-2 and those of common cold coronaviruses. The Adaptive Biotechnologies TCR-sequencing kit was used to sequence samples from a few pre-COVID donors and the naive versus memory experiments, whereas other data were Illumina-based. A different, Illumina-based TCR-beta assay was used to sequence expansion assays from other donors in the study. Points the paper makes about the study in general: Pre-pandemic and post-infection samples were not both contributed by any donor, so tracing of the source of pre-existing responses was limited. Because the crossreactivity analysis focused on spike protein, crossreactivity against other viral proteins was not assessed. Significantly weaker SARS-CoV-2-driven expansion was shown by crossreactive clones than by monoreactive clones, consistent with antigenic imprinting. The study was constrained by small numbers of patients and of tested TCRs. Memory CD4+ clonotypes crossrecognizing SARS-CoV-2 and at least one common cold coronavirus spike were found in around three fifths of donors.

The library came from the immunoSEQ multiplex PCR assay. The study's processing was this. During preprocessing, nonproductive sequences were removed, along with CDR3s that did not begin with C, did not end with F or W, or were shorter than 7 amino acids. Antigen-specific clonotypes were called with the MANAFEST web app on the basis of expansion relative to the reference and to other culture wells. To be counted as positive, a clone had to show significant expansion compared with the reference culture, at an FDR below 0.05, in 2 of 3 replicate wells. A further requirement for positive clones was significant expansion compared with all other tandem wells, along with an odds ratio above 5. CDR3 homology was measured as pairwise Levenshtein distance, computed with the stringdist R package after trimming three terminal residues from each end. Not all clones reach the TCRdb copy of this immuneACCESS table, which keeps in-frame sequences only. Checked studies attribute under half of the gap to unresolved V genes and leave the rest unexplained. V, J and clone size derive from that table, while D and trimming were established from the DNA sequence. The sample table holds 25,000 to 30,000 clones, of which about three quarters were seen once. Of the sample, 16% falls within the top ten clones.

CD4+ T cells from unexposed donors were collected before the COVID-19 pandemic (2011-2018). After approximately eleven days of culture, CD4+ T cells were isolated with the EasySep CD4+ T cell isolation kit. As cell number allowed, CD4+ T cells from unexposed donors were tested for reactivity to SARS-CoV-2 S and N and to four common cold coronavirus spike pools. Each well received approximately 2 million PBMCs, cultured in IMDM supplemented with about 5% human AB serum and around 9 IU/ml IL-2. Half of the culture medium was replaced with fresh IL-2-containing medium on days 3 and 7. In general, triplicate replicate wells were used for every peptide culture condition. Leukapheresis product for the unexposed donors was bought commercially. Ficoll-Paque PLUS gradient centrifugation was used to isolate PBMCs from either whole blood or leukapheresis product. The PBMCs went either fresh into the expansion assay or into cryopreservation at -140 degrees C. The QIAamp Micro DNA Kit was used to extract genomic DNA from the CD4+ T cells.

The V gene is TRBV5-1 and the J gene is TRBJ1-5; no confident D gene assignment can be made. The sequence was obtained from a human donor in good health. Sequencing was done on a sample of CD4+ T cells from PBMCs, cultured in vitro. The CDR3 protein sequence reads: CASRRGLGNQPQHF. The bases are TGCGCCAGCAGACGCGGTTTGGGCAATCAGCCCCAGCATTTT.